Following are 10 T cell receptor beta chains from one sample sequenced in a study of radiation and T cells in renal cell carcinoma. Documented time point: blood 4 weeks post-SBRT, at nephrectomy. Noted treatment: 15 Gy SBRT to primary tumor, nephrectomy 4 weeks later. Generated by immunoSEQ multiplex PCR, the TCRdb table keeps only in-frame clones and is missing some. The sample consists of 65,000 or so clones, about 80% of them appearing once. The sample in question was blood, obtained from a patient whose treatment included radiotherapy and nephrectomy. Receptor source: a man aged 55 to 70 with renal cell carcinoma.

This rearrangement joins TRBV2 to TRBJ2-1, with 8 bases identical to TRBD2. The germline V gene encodes CDR1 SNHLY and CDR2 FYNNEI. V shed 6 bases and J 0 bases; nucleotides not matched to a gene: 4. The CDR3 runs 15 residues. CDR3 amino acids: CASRHSGSSYNEQFF. DNA for the CDR3: TGTGCCAGCAGGCACAGCGGGAGCTCCTACAATGAGCAGTTCTTC.

The chain links TRBV7-6 to TRBJ2-1; 13 bases map to TRBD2. This CDR3 contains 16 residues. The V segment lost 5 bases and the J segment 7 bases; nucleotides outside the gene matches: 8. Germline loops: CDR1 SGHVS, CDR2 FNYEAQ. In DNA, the CDR3 is TGTGCCAGCAGCGAAACTAGCGGGGGGGCTTGGAATGAGCAGTTCTTC. Translation: CASSETSGGAWNEQFF.

This clone has just one count. The V gene is TRBV29-1, the J gene TRBJ1-1, with D unclear. Trimming shortened V by 5 bases and J by 1 base, and 11 bases separated the two germline ends. There are 13 residues in the CDR3. Germline V gene data show CDR1 as SQVTM and CDR2 as ANQGSEA. The CDR3 nucleotides are TGCAGCGTTCCATCCTCAGGGAACACTGAAGCTTTCTTT. Translation gives CSVPSSGNTEAFF. Filled out from reference TRBV29-1 and TRBJ1-1, the complete variable domain reads SAVISQKPSRDICQRGTSLTIQCQVDSQVTMMFWYRQQPGQSLTLIATANQGSEATYESGFVIDKFPISRPNLTFSTLTVSNMSPEDSSIYLCSVPSSGNTEAFFGQGTRLTVV.

The CDR3 DNA reads TGCGCCAGCAGCGCACAGGGACCCAATCAGCCCCAGCATTTT. Residues: CASSAQGPNQPQHF. The chain links TRBV5-1 to TRBJ1-5, with a weak D call TRBD1 (6 bases). With 4 bases removed from V and 3 bases from J, the gap between germline ends came to 11 bases. Germline V gene lookup returns CDR1 SGHRS and CDR2 YFSETQ. This CDR3 spans 14 amino acids.

This chain links TRBV23-1 with TRBJ1-5; 11 nucleotides agree with TRBD1. TRBV23-1 is annotated as an ORF whose role is uncertain. The CDR3 consists of 17 residues. Losses at the gene ends were 6 bases for V and 7 bases for J; bases not matched to a gene: 14. CDR3 nucleotides: TGCGCCAGCAGCGAAGGGCAGGACAGGGGGCGGGAACAGCCCCAGCATTTT. Encoded protein: CASSEGQDRGREQPQHF.

The chain combines TRBV21-1 with TRBJ2-1; TRBD1 is the table's D call, not checked against the DNA. TRBV21-1 is a known pseudogene. The CDR3 is made up of 13 amino acids. CDR3 loop: CASSEGGRDRPFF. CDR3 sequence (DNA): TGTGCCAGCAGCGAAGGAGGAAGGGACAGGCCGTTCTTC.

The chain links TRBV29-1 to TRBJ1-1; TRBD1 is a possible D gene (6 bases). CDR1 is SQVTM, CDR2 ANQGSEA, per germline. Trimming took off 0 bases at V and 5 bases at J, with 16 bases between the two ends. The length of the CDR3 is 15 residues. The CDR3 DNA sequence: TGCAGCGTTGAAGATTTGGACAGTCATCCTACTGAAGCTTTCTTT. It codes for CSVEDLDSHPTEAFF. The full variable domain, its missing parts supplied by reference TRBV29-1 and TRBJ1-1, is SAVISQKPSRDICQRGTSLTIQCQVDSQVTMMFWYRQQPGQSLTLIATANQGSEATYESGFVIDKFPISRPNLTFSTLTVSNMSPEDSSIYLCSVEDLDSHPTEAFFGQGTRLTVV.

This clone was picked up a small number of times. The chain couples TRBV7-2 to TRBJ2-2; the match to TRBD1 covers 7 bases. The CDR3 extends over 15 amino acids. The V and J ends lost 3 bases and 3 bases, in that order; junction bases with no gene match: 4. Germline V CDR1 and CDR2: SGHTA, FQGNSA. CDR3 loop: CASSFAGTDTGELFF. The CDR3 coding sequence is TGTGCCAGCAGCTTTGCCGGGACAGACACCGGGGAGCTGTTTTTT.

The gene calls are TRBV7-2 and TRBJ2-3; D is perhaps TRBD2 (6 bases). The CDR3 has 17 residues. The V and J ends lost 1 base and 6 bases respectively, with 20 bases between them. The germline V gene encodes CDR1 SGHTA and CDR2 FQGNSA. This CDR3 reads CASSLGIVEAGLDTQYF. The CDR3 DNA is TGTGCCAGCAGCTTAGGGATCGTGGAGGCGGGGTTGGATACGCAGTATTTT.

The gene calls are TRBV9 and TRBJ2-5; D gene uncertain. Trimming stripped 4 bases from V and 7 bases from J, with 20 bases between. The CDR3 totals 15 residues. CDR1 and CDR2 from the germline V gene are SGDLS and YYNGEE. For the CDR3, the DNA is TGTGCCAGCAGCACCGGCCCTGGTGGGCTAGGGACCCAGTACTTC. This sequence encodes CASSTGPGGLGTQYF.